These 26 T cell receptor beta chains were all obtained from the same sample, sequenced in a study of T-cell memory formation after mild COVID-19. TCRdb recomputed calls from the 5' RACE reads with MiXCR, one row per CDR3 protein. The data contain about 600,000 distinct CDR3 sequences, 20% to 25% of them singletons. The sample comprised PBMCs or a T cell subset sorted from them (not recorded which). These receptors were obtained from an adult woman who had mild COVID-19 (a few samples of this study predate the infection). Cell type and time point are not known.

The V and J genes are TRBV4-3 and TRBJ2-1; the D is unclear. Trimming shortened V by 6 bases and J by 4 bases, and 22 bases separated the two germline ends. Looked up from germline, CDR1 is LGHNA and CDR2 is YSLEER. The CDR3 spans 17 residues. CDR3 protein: CASRGDHRMGRYNEQFF. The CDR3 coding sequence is TGCGCCAGCAGGGGTGATCACCGGATGGGTAGGTACAATGAGCAGTTCTTC.

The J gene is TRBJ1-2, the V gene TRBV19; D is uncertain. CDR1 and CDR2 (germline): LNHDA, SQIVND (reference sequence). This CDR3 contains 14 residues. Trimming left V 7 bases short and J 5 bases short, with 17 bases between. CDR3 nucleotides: TGTGCCAGTACTGACCCCCGGGTAAGGTATGGCTACACCTTC. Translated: CASTDPRVRYGYTF.

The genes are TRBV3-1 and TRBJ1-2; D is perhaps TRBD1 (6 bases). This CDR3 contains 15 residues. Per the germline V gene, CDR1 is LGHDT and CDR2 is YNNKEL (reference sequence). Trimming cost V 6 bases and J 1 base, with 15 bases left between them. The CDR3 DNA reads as TGTGCCAGCAGACTATTGGGGGGCCTTAACTATGGCTACACCTTC. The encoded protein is CASRLLGGLNYGYTF.

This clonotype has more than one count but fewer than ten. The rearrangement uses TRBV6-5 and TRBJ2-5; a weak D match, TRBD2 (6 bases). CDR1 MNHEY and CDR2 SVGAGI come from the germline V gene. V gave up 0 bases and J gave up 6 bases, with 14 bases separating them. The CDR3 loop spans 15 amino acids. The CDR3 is CASSYSSSGRKTQYF. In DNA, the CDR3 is TGTGCCAGCAGTTACTCGTCATCGGGGAGGAAGACCCAGTACTTC.

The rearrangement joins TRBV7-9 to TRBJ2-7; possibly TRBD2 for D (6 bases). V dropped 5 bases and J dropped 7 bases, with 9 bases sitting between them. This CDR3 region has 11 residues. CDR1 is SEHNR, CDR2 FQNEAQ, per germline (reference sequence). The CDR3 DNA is TGTGCCAGCAGCGCGGAGGGAGAGCAGTACTTC. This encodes CASSAEGEQYF.

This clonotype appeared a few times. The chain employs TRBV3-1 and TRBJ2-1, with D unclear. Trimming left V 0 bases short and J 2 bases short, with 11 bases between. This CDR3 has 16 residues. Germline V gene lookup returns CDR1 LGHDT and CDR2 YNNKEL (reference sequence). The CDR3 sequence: CASSQDEVPTYNEQFF. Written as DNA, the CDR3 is TGTGCCAGCAGCCAAGACGAGGTCCCAACCTACAATGAGCAGTTCTTC.

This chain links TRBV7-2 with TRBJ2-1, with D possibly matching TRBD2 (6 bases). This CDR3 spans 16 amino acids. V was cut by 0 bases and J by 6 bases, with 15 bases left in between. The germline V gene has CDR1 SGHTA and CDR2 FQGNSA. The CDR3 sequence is CASSLAASEVGNEQFF. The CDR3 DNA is TGTGCCAGCAGCTTAGCGGCTAGCGAGGTTGGCAATGAGCAGTTCTTC.

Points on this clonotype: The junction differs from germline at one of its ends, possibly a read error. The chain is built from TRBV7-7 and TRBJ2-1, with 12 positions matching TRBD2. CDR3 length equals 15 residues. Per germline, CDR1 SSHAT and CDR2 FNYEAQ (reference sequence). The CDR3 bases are TGTGCTAGCAGCCACACTAGCGGGAGGAGCAATGAGCAGTTCTTC. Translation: CASSHTSGRSNEQFF.

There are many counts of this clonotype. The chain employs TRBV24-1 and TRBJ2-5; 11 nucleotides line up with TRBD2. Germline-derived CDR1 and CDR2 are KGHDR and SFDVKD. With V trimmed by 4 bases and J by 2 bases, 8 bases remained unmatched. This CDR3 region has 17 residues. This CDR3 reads CATSDLTSGGRQETQYF. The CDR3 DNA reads TGTGCCACCAGTGACCTTACTAGCGGGGGTCGGCAAGAGACCCAGTACTTC.

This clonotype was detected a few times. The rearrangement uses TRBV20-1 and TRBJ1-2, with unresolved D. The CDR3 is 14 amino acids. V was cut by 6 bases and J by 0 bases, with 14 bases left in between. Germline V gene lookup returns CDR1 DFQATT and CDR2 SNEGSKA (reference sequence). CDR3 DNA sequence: TGCAGTGCCCCCTCTGGAACGACTAACTATGGCTACACCTTC. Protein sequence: CSAPSGTTNYGYTF.

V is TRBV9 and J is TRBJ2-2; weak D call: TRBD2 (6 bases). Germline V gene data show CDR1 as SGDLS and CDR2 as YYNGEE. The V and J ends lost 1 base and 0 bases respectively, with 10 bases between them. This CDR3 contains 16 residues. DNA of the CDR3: TGTGCCAGCAGCGTAACGGGAGAACCGAACACCGGGGAGCTGTTTTTT. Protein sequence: CASSVTGEPNTGELFF.

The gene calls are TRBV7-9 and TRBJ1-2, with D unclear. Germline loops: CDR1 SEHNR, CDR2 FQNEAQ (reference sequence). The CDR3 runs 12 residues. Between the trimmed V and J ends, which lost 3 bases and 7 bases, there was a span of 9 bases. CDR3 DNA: TGTGCCAGCAGCTTTGAGGGATTTGGCTACACCTTC. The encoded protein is CASSFEGFGYTF.

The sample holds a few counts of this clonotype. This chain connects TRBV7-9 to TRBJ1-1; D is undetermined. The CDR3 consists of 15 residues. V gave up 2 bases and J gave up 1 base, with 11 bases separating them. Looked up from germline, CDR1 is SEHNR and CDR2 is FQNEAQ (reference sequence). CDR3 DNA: TGTGCCAGCAGCTTACTTTTTGTTAGGAACACTGAAGCTTTCTTT. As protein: CASSLLFVRNTEAFF. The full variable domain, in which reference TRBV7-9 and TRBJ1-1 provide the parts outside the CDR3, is DTGVSQNPRHKITKRGQNVTFRCDPISEHNRLYWYRQTLGQGPEFLTYFQNEAQLEKSRLLSDRFSAERPKGSFSTLEIQRTEQGDSAMYLCASSLLFVRNTEAFFGQGTRLTVV.

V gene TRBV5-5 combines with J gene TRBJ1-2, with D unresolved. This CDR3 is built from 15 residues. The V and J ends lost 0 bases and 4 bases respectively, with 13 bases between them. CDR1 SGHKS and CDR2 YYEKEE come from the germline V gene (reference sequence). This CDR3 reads CASSLGQSMGYGYTF. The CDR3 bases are TGTGCCAGCAGCTTGGGGCAGTCCATGGGCTATGGCTACACCTTC.

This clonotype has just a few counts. CDR3 sequence: CASSLGLEQYF. The DNA for the CDR3 is TGTGCCAGCAGTTTGGGATTGGAGCAGTACTTC. The V gene is TRBV7-9, the J gene TRBJ2-7; D is unclear. The CDR3 totals 11 residues. V was clipped by 6 bases and J by 7 bases, with 10 bases between them. Germline CDR1 SEHNR, CDR2 FQNEAQ (reference sequence).

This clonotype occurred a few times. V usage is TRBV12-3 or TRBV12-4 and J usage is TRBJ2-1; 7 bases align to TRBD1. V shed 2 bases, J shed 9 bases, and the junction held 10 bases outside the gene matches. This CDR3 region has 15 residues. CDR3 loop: CASSLRQGYLLEQFF. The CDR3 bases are TGTGCCAGCAGTTTAAGACAGGGTTATCTTCTTGAGCAGTTCTTC.

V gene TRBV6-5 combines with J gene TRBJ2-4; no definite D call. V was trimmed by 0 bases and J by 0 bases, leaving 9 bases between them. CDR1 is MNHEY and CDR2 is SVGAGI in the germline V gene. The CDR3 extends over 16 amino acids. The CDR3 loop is CASSYSEELAKNIQYF. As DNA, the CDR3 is TGTGCCAGCAGTTACTCGGAAGAACTAGCCAAAAACATTCAGTACTTC.

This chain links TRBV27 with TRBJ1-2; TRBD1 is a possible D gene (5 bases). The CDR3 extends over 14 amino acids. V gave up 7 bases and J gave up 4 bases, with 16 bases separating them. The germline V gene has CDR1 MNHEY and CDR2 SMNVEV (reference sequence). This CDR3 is CASTRSVGGYGYTF. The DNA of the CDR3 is TGTGCCAGCACCCGATCGGTGGGGGGCTATGGCTACACCTTC.

The CDR3 bases are TGTGCCAGTATAGCGGGGGATCTCTCCTACGAGCAGTACTTC. Translating it yields CASIAGDLSYEQYF. This chain links TRBV6-2 or TRBV6-3 with TRBJ2-7, with 9 bases lining up with TRBD2. Trimming cost V 9 bases and J 0 bases; bases outside gene matches: 6. The CDR3 runs to 14 residues. Germline loops: CDR1 MNHEY, CDR2 SVGEGT.

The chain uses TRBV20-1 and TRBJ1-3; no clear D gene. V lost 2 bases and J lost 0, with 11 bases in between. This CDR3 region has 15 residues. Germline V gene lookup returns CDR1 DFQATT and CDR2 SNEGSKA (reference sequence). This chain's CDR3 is CSARYGRNSGNTIYF. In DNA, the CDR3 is TGCAGTGCTAGATACGGCCGAAACTCTGGAAACACCATATATTTT.

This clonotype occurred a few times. This CDR3 reads CATSSKTANTEAFF. CDR3 nucleotide sequence: TGTGCCACCAGCAGCAAAACGGCGAACACTGAAGCTTTCTTT. J is TRBJ1-1 and V is TRBV15; no clear D. The CDR3 extends over 14 amino acids. The V gene lost 3 bases and the J gene lost 1 base, with 9 bases spanning the gap. Germline lookup yields CDR1 LNHNV and CDR2 YYDKDF (reference sequence).

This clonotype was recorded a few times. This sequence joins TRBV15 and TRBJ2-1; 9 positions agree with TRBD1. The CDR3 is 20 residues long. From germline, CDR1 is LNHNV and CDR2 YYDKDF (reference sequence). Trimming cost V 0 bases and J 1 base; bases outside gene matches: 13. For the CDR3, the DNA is TGTGCCACCAGCAGAGATTCTCGGTTTGTGGGACAGGGATCCTACAATGAGCAGTTCTTC. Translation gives CATSRDSRFVGQGSYNEQFF.

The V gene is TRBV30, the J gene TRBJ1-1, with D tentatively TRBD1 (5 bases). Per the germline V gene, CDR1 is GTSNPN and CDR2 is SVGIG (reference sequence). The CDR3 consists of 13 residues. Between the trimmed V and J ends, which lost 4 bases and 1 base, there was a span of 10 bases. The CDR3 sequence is CAWNGQGNTEAFF. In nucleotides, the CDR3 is TGTGCCTGGAATGGGCAGGGGAACACTGAAGCTTTCTTT.

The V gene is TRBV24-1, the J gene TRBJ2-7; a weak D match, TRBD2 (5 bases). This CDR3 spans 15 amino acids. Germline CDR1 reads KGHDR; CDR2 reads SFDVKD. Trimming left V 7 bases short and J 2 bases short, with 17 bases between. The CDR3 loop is CATRLDLVRTYEQYF. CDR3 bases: TGTGCCACCAGGCTGGACTTAGTCCGAACCTACGAGCAGTACTTC.

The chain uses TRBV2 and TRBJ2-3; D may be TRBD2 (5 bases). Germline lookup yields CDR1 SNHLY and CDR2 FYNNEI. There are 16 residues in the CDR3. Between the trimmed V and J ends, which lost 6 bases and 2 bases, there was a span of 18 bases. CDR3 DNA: TGTGCCAGCAGCGCCCTTTCCAGCGGAAACACAGATACGCAGTATTTT. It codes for CASSALSSGNTDTQYF.

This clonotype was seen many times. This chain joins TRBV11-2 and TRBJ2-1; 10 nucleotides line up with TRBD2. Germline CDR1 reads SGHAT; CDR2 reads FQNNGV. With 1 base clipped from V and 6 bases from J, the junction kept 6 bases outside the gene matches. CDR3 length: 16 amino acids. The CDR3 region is CASSLGLAGVPNEQFF. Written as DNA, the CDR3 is TGTGCCAGCAGCTTAGGGCTAGCGGGAGTCCCCAATGAGCAGTTCTTC.